The clone carrying this T cell receptor beta chain has at least ten counts. Its antigen remains unknown. Preparation of the TCRbeta library used unique molecular identifiers. From the PCR reads, TCRdb called clonotypes with MiXCR, one entry per CDR3 protein. The table has almost 500,000 distinct CDR3 sequences, 10% seen once; the top ten hold around 2.2%. The source of the sample is a study of T-cell reconstitution after alpha-beta-depleted transplantation in children. Study-level results: Several hundred graft clones that had expanded were reportedly the source of alpha-beta T cells about two months after transplant.

The receptor comes from a child aged 2-15 years with inherited bone marrow failure, due to receive a stem cell transplant. The sequences come from PBMCs, collected before TCRalphabeta/CD19-depleted stem cell transplant.

DNA of the CDR3: TGCAGTGCTAGAAGGGCGACTAGCCAGAGCTCCTACAATGAGCAGTTCTTC. Translation: CSARRATSQSSYNEQFF. V gene TRBV20-1 combines with J gene TRBJ2-1; 7 bases match TRBD2. Germline CDR1 and CDR2: DFQATT and SNEGSKA (reference sequence). The CDR3 contains 17 residues. J lost 0 bases, V lost 2 bases, and 10 bases had no gene match.